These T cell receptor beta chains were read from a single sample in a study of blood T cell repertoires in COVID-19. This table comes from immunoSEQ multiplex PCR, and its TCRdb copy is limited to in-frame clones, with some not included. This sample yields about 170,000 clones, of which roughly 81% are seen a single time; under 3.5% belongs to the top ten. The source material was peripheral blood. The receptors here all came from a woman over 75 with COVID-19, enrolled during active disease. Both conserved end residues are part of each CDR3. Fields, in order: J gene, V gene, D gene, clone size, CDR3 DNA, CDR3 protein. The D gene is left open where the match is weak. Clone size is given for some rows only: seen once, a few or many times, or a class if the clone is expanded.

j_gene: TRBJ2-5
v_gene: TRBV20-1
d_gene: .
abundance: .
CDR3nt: TGCAGTCTAGCCGGTAGGGAGACCCAGTACTTC
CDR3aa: CSLAGRETQYF

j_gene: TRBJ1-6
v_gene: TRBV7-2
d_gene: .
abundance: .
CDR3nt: TGTGCCAGCAGCACCGGACAGAGATATAATTCACCCCTCCACTTT
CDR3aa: CASSTGQRYNSPLHF

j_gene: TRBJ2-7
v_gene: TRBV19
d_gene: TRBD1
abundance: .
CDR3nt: TGTGCCAGTAGTGCCTGGGACAGGGACTACGAGCAGTACTTC
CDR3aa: CASSAWDRDYEQYF

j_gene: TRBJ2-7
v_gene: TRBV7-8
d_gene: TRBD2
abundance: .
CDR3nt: TGTGCCAGCAGCTTTACTGCTAGCGGGGGGGCAGAGCAGTACTTC
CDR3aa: CASSFTASGGAEQYF

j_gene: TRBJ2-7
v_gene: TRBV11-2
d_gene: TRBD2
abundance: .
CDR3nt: TGTGCCAGCAGCTTAAGCGGGAGTTACGAGCAGTACTTC
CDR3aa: CASSLSGSYEQYF

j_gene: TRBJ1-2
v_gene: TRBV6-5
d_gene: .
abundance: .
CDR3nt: TGTGCCAGCAGTTTCGACATCATCTATGGCTACACCTTC
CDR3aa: CASSFDIIYGYTF

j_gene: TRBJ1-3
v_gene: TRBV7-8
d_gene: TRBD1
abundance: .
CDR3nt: TGTGCCAGCAGCTCCCGACAGGGGTCTGGAAACACCATATATTTT
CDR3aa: CASSSRQGSGNTIYF

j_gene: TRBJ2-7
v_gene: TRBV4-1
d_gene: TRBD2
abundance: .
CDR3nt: TGCGCCAGCAGCCAAGAGGGCAGCGGGAGGGCCCCCTACGAGCAGTACTTC
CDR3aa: CASSQEGSGRAPYEQYF

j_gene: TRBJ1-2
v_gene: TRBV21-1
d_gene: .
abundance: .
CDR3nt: TGTGCCAGCGGGATCAGGGGGCGCTTTCTTGATGGCTACACCTTC
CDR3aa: CASGIRGRFLDGYTF

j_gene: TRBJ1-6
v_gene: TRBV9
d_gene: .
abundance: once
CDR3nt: TGTGCCAGCAGCGTAGTAGGGGATTCACCCCTCCACTTT
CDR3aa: CASSVVGDSPLHF

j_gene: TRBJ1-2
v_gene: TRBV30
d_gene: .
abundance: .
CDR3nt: TGTGCCTGGAGTGTAAAAACGGTTCTTGGCTACACCTTC
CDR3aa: CAWSVKTVLGYTF

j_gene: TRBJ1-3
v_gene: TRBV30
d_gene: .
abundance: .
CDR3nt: TGTGCCTGGAGAACCCGGCCCAGGCTGGATGGAAACACCATATATTTT
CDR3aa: CAWRTRPRLDGNTIYF

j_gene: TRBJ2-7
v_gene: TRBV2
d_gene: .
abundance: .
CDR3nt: TGTGCCAGCAGGCCACGGCGAGGCAACTCCTACGAGCAGTACTTC
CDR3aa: CASRPRRGNSYEQYF

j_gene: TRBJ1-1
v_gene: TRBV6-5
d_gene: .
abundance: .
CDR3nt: TGTGCCAGCAGCCTACAGGGAAGCGCTGAAGCTTTCTTT
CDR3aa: CASSLQGSAEAFF

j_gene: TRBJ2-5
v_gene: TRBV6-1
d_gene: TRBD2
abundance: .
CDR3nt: TGTGCCAGCAGTGACCGACTAGCGAACCAAGAGACCCAGTACTTC
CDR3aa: CASSDRLANQETQYF

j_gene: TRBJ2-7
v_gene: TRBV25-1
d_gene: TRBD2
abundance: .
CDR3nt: TGTGCCAGCAGAACTAGCGGATACTCCTACGAGCAGTACTTC
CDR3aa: CASRTSGYSYEQYF

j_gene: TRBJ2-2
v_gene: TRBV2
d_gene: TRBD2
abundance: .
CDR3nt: TGTGCCAGCACCGGGACTAGCGGGTACACCGGGGAGCTGTTTTTT
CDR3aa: CASTGTSGYTGELFF

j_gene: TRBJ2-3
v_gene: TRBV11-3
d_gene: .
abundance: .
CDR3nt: TGTGCCAGCAGCCAACGGGACACAGATACGCAGTATTTT
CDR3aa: CASSQRDTDTQYF

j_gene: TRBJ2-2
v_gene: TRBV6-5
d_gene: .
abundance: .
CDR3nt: TGTGCCAGCAGCCAAGAACTAACAGGCACCGGGGAGCTGTTTTTT
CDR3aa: CASSQELTGTGELFF

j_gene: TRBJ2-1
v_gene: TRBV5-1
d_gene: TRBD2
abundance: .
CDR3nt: TGCGCCAGCATGTCTAGCGGGAGTCATGAGCAGTTCTTC
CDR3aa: CASMSSGSHEQFF

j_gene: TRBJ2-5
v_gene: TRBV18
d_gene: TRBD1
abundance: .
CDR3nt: TGTGCCAGCTCACCAGGGACAGGGGGCCGGGAGACCCAGTACTTC
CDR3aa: CASSPGTGGRETQYF

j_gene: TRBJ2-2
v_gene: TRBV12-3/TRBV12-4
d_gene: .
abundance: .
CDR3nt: TGTGCCAGCAGTCCACACAACACCGGGGAGCTGTTTTTT
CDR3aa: CASSPHNTGELFF

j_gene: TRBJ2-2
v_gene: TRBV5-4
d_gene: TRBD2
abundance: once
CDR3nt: TGTGCCAGCAGCTCAGGACTAGCGGGAGGGATGCTTAACACCGGGGAGCTGTTTTTT
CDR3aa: CASSSGLAGGMLNTGELFF

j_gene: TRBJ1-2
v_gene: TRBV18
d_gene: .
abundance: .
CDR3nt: TGTGCCAGCTCACCATCTAGGCTTGACAGCTCGAGCAGACCTAACTATGGCTACACCTTC
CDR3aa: CASSPSRLDSSSRPNYGYTF

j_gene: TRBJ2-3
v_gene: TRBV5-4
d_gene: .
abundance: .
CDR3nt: TGTGCCAGCAGCCTCTGGTCCGGGGGCACAGATACGCAGTATTTT
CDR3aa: CASSLWSGGTDTQYF

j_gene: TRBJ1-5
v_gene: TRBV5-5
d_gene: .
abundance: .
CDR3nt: TGTGCCAGCAGCTTGGTAACGGGTAATCAGCCCCAGCATTTT
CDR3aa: CASSLVTGNQPQHF

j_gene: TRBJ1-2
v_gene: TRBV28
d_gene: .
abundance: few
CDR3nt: TGTGCCAGCAGTCGTCAGGGGACTAACTATGGCTACACCTTC
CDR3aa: CASSRQGTNYGYTF

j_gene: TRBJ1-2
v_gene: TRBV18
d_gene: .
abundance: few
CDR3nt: TGTGCCAGCTCACTAGGGGCGGCGGGCTACACCTTC
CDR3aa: CASSLGAAGYTF